Listed below are T cell receptor beta chains from one sample, sequenced in a study of shared clonotypes between healthy human individuals. Clones were sequenced by immunoSEQ multiplex PCR, and TCRdb holds only the in-frame ones, with some missing. The sample records approximately 620,000 clones, roughly 97% being singletons. The sequencing sample was made of naive CD4+ T cells sorted from blood. These receptors all stem from a woman aged 25 to 45 in good health. CDR3s leave out the opening cysteine and the closing phenylalanine or tryptophan. Each record gives: J gene, V gene, D gene, CDR3 protein. D genes are given only for firm matches.

J: TRBJ2-6
V: TRBV29-1
D: TRBD1
CDR3: STRDRSSGANVLT

J: TRBJ2-4
V: TRBV4-1
D: .
CDR3: ASSQPRDGGAKNIQY

J: TRBJ2-1
V: TRBV5-1
D: .
CDR3: ASSSGGVSYNEQF

J: TRBJ2-7
V: TRBV25-1
D: TRBD1
CDR3: ASSELGGRGTYEQY

J: TRBJ1-5
V: TRBV18
D: .
CDR3: ASSPLGTDQPQH

J: TRBJ2-7
V: TRBV7-8
D: TRBD1
CDR3: ASSLAGTVSYEQY

J: TRBJ2-1
V: TRBV7-8
D: TRBD1
CDR3: ASRTLGTGGGEQF

J: TRBJ2-7
V: TRBV18
D: TRBD2
CDR3: ASSPPIGTSVSYEQY

J: TRBJ2-3
V: TRBV5-1
D: TRBD2
CDR3: ASSQGTSGTTTDTQY

J: TRBJ1-2
V: TRBV6-5
D: .
CDR3: ASRIFSGFNYGYT

J: TRBJ1-5
V: TRBV28
D: TRBD1
CDR3: ASSFSGTGYNQPQH

J: TRBJ2-7
V: TRBV11-2
D: .
CDR3: ASSLDGRTISEQY

J: TRBJ1-4
V: TRBV6-5
D: .
CDR3: ASSYSGLLNEKLF

J: TRBJ1-1
V: TRBV18
D: .
CDR3: ASSPPRGQSSTEAF

J: TRBJ2-1
V: TRBV4-1
D: TRBD2
CDR3: ASSQVDSGGKSSYNEQF

J: TRBJ1-4
V: TRBV15
D: TRBD1
CDR3: ATSTQTGGPRTNEKLF

J: TRBJ1-1
V: TRBV19
D: .
CDR3: ASSRNQENTEAF

J: TRBJ1-4
V: TRBV5-1
D: .
CDR3: ASSLGQGNEKLF

J: TRBJ1-1
V: TRBV10-2
D: .
CDR3: ASSAPGRPDTEAF

J: TRBJ1-1
V: TRBV28
D: .
CDR3: ASLSLGAAF

J: TRBJ2-1
V: TRBV7-9
D: TRBD2
CDR3: ASSVGLAGVLNEQF

J: TRBJ1-2
V: TRBV7-9
D: .
CDR3: ASSSQGYGYT

J: TRBJ1-4
V: TRBV2
D: TRBD1
CDR3: ASTGDVDEKLF

J: TRBJ1-3
V: TRBV7-9
D: .
CDR3: ASSLGRQSGNTIY

J: TRBJ1-1
V: TRBV5-4
D: .
CDR3: ASSLTGPLNTEAF

J: TRBJ1-1
V: TRBV29-1
D: .
CDR3: SVDRPSEAF

J: TRBJ2-7
V: TRBV13
D: .
CDR3: ASSLGGRDSYEQY

J: TRBJ2-6
V: TRBV13
D: .
CDR3: ASSLRAGSFHSGANVLT

J: TRBJ2-1
V: TRBV7-8
D: TRBD2
CDR3: ASSLVISSGRVGIYNEQF

J: TRBJ2-2
V: TRBV29-1
D: .
CDR3: SVARLPNGELF

J: TRBJ1-5
V: TRBV7-8
D: .
CDR3: ASSRGSDQPQH

J: TRBJ1-4
V: TRBV6-6
D: .
CDR3: ASSFKEKLF

J: TRBJ2-7
V: TRBV28
D: .
CDR3: ASTEFPPGIGQY

J: TRBJ1-2
V: TRBV29-1
D: .
CDR3: SVMQGGYT

J: TRBJ2-5
V: TRBV10-3
D: .
CDR3: ATGTDTGEQY

J: TRBJ1-5
V: TRBV4-1
D: TRBD1
CDR3: ASSQTRDRGLQPQH

J: .
V: TRBV5-1
D: .
CDR3: ASSPGGAAYEQY

J: TRBJ1-5
V: TRBV27
D: TRBD1
CDR3: ASSLRGGLNQPQH

J: TRBJ2-7
V: TRBV19
D: TRBD2
CDR3: ASSAPGLAQYEQY

J: TRBJ2-1
V: TRBV6-5
D: TRBD2
CDR3: ASSRGLAGINEQF

J: TRBJ2-7
V: TRBV30
D: TRBD1
CDR3: AWSDPTGLGYEQY

J: TRBJ1-5
V: TRBV6-6
D: .
CDR3: ASRIAGGRNQPQH

J: TRBJ2-5
V: TRBV18
D: TRBD2
CDR3: ASSGTSGVQY

J: TRBJ1-1
V: TRBV4-1
D: TRBD1
CDR3: ASSHLPGGLGRNTEAF

J: TRBJ2-6
V: TRBV27
D: .
CDR3: ASSNDRYPGANVLT

J: TRBJ2-5
V: TRBV10-2
D: TRBD1
CDR3: ASSRNGDRQETQY

J: TRBJ1-5
V: TRBV4-1
D: .
CDR3: ASSQGPGYRQPQH

J: TRBJ2-2
V: TRBV2
D: TRBD1
CDR3: ASQTGAVTGELF

J: TRBJ2-7
V: TRBV18
D: TRBD2
CDR3: ASHRLAGPSYEQY

J: TRBJ2-3
V: TRBV9
D: .
CDR3: ASSVGGTRSTDTQY

J: TRBJ2-6
V: TRBV28
D: TRBD1
CDR3: ASSNRGSGANVLT

J: TRBJ2-5
V: TRBV10-3
D: TRBD2
CDR3: AISASRTSDKETQY

J: TRBJ2-7
V: TRBV7-8
D: TRBD2
CDR3: ASSLRRTSFHEQY

J: TRBJ1-3
V: TRBV7-7
D: TRBD1
CDR3: ASSLGQGNTIY